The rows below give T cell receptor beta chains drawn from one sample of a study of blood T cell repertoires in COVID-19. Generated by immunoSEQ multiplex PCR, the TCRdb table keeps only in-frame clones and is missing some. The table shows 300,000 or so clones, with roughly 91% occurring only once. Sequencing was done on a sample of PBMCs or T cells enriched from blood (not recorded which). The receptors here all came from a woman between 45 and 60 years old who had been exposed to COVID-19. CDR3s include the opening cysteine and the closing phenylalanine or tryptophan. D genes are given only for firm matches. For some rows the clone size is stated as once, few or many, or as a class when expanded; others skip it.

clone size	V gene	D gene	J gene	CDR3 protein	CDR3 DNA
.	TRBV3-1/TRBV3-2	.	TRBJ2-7	CASSQGWDSAYEQYF	TGTGCCAGCAGCCAAGGGTGGGACTCAGCCTACGAGCAGTACTTC
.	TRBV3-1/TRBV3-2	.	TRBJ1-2	CASSQLGAGYTF	TGTGCCAGCAGCCAACTTGGGGCCGGCTACACCTTC
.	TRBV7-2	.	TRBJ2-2	CASSREANTGELFF	TGTGCCAGCAGCCGGGAAGCGAACACCGGGGAGCTGTTTTTT
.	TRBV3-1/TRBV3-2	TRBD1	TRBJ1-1	CASSQVPPGTGTEAFF	TGTGCCAGCAGCCAAGTCCCCCCCGGGACAGGCACTGAAGCTTTCTTT
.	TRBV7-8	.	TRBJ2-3	CASSLRYSIRGSTDTQYF	TGTGCCAGCAGCTTAAGATATAGTATTCGGGGGAGCACAGATACGCAGTATTTT
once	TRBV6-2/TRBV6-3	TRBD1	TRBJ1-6	CASSYRDRANSPLHF	TGTGCCAGCAGTTACCGGGACAGGGCGAATTCACCCCTCCACTTT
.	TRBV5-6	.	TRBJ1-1	CASSFLQYRVLRMNTEAFF	TGTGCCAGCAGCTTCCTGCAATACAGGGTATTGAGGATGAACACTGAAGCTTTCTTT
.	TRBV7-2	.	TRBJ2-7	CASSLTDSYEQYF	TGTGCCAGCAGCTTGACTGACTCCTACGAGCAGTACTTC
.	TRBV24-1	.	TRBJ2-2	CATSDLSTRDSSFGELFF	TGTGCCACCAGTGATTTGAGTACTCGCGACTCAAGTTTCGGGGAGCTGTTTTTT
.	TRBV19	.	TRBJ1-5	CASRQGNQPQHF	TGTGCCAGTAGACAGGGAAATCAGCCCCAGCATTTT
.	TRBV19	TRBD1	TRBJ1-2	CASGTGVFYGYTF	TGTGCCAGCGGGACAGGGGTCTTCTATGGCTACACCTTC
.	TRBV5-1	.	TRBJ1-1	CASSSDNTPNTEAFF	TGCGCCAGCAGCTCGGACAACACACCGAACACTGAAGCTTTCTTT
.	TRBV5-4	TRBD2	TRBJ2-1	CASSLGGRAGGNEQFF	TGTGCCAGCAGTCTTGGGGGCAGGGCGGGGGGCAATGAGCAGTTCTTC
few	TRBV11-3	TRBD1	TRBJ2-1	CASSLLTGVNEQFF	TGTGCCAGCAGCTTACTGACAGGGGTCAATGAGCAGTTCTTC
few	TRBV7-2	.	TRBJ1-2	CASSLGTEGGYTF	TGTGCCAGCAGCTTAGGGACAGAGGGGGGCTACACCTTC
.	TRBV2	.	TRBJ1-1	CASSDWGGGGTEAFF	TGTGCCAGCAGTGATTGGGGTGGGGGAGGCACTGAAGCTTTCTTT
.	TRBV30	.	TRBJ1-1	CAWKPDSYVAFF	TGTGCCTGGAAACCCGACAGTTACGTAGCTTTCTTT
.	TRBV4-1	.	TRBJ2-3	CASSQEQRGTDTQYF	TGCGCCAGCAGCCAAGAACAGCGGGGCACAGATACGCAGTATTTT
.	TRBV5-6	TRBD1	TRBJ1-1	CASSHGQGIMNTEAFF	TGTGCCAGCAGCCATGGACAGGGGATAATGAACACTGAAGCTTTCTTT